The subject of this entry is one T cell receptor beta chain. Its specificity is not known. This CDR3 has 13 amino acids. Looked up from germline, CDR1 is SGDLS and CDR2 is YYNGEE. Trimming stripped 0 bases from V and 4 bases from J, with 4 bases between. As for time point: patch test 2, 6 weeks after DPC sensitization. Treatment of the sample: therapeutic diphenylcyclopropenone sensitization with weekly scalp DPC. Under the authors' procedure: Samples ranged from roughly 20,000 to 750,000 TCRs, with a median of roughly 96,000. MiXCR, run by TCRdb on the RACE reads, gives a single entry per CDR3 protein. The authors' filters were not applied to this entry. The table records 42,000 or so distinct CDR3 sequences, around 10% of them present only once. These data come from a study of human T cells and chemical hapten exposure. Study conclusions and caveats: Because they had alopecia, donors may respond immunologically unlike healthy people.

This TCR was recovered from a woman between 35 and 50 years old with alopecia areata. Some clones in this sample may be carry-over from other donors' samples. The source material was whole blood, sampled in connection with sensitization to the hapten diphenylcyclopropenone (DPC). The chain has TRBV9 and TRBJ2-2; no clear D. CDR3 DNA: TGTGCCAGCAGCGTAGTCCTCACCGGGGAGCTGTTTTTT. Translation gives CASSVVLTGELFF.